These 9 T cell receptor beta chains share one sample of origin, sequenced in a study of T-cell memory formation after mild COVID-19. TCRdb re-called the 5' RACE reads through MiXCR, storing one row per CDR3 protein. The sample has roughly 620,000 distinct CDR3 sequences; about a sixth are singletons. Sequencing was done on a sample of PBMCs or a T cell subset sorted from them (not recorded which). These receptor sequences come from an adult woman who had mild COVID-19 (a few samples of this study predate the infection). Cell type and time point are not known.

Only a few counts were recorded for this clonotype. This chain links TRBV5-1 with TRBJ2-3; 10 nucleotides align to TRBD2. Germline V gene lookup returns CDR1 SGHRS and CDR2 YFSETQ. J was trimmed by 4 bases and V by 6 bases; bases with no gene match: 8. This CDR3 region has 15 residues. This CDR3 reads CASTSAGGPPDTQYF. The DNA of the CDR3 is TGCGCCAGCACCTCAGCGGGGGGGCCCCCAGATACGCAGTATTTT. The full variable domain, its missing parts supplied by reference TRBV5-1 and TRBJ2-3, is KAGVTQTPRYLIKTRGQQVTLSCSPISGHRSVSWYQQTPGQGLQFLFEYFSETQRNKGNFPGRFSGRQFSNSRSEMNVSTLELGDSALYLCASTSAGGPPDTQYFGPGTRLTVL.

The CDR3 DNA is TGTGCCAGCAGCTTAACTTCGGGGGGAGGCGGGAGTTCAGATACGCAGTATTTT. Translation gives CASSLTSGGGGSSDTQYF. The chain links TRBV7-3 to TRBJ2-3, with 7 bases fitting TRBD2. The CDR3 is 18 residues long. The germline CDR1 and CDR2 sequences are SGHTA and FQGTGA. V lost 0 bases and J lost 4; bases outside the gene matches: 13.

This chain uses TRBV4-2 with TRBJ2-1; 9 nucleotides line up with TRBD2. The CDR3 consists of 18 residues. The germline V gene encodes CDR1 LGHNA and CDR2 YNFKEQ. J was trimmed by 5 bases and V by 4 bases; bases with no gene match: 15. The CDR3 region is CASSRGLIEREANNEQFF. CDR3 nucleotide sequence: TGTGCCAGCAGCCGGGGACTCATCGAGCGGGAGGCAAACAATGAGCAGTTCTTC.

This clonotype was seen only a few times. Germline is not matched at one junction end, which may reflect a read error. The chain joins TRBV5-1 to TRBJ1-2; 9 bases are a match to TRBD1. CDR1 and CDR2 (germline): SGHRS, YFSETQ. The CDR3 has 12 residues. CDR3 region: CASSDGTGSRAF. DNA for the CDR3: TGCGCCAGCAGCGATGGGACAGGGTCCCGTGCCTTC.

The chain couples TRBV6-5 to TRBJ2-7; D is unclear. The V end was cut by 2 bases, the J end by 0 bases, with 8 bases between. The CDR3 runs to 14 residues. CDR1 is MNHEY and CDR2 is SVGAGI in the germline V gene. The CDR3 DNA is TGTGCCAGCAGTTACGTTTATAACTCCTACGAGCAGTACTTC. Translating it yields CASSYVYNSYEQYF.

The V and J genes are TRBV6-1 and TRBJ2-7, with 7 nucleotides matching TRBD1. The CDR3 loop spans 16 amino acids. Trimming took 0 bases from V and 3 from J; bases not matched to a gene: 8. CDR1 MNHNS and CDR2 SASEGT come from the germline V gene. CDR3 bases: TGTGCCAGCAGTGAAGCGCTGACAGGGACGGGCTACGAGCAGTACTTC. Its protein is CASSEALTGTGYEQYF.

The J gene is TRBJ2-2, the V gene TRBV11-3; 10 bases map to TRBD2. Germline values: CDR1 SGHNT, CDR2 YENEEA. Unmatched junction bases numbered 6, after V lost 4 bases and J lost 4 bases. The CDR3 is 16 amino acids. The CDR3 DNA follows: TGTGCCAGCAGCTCCGAACTAGCGGGATTCACCGGGGAGCTGTTTTTT. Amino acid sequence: CASSSELAGFTGELFF.

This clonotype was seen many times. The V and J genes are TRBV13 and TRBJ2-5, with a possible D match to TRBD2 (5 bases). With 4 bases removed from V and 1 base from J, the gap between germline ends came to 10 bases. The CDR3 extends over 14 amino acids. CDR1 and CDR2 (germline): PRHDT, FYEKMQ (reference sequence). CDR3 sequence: CASSSKTTQETQYF. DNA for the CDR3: TGTGCCAGCAGCTCTAAGACTACCCAAGAGACCCAGTACTTC.

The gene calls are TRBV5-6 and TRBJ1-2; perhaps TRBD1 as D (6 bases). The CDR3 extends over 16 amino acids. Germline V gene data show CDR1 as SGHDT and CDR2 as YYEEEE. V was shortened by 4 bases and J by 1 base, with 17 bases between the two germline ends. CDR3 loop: CASSLGADRSNYGYTF. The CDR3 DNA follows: TGTGCCAGCAGCCTGGGGGCTGACAGGAGTAACTATGGCTACACCTTC.